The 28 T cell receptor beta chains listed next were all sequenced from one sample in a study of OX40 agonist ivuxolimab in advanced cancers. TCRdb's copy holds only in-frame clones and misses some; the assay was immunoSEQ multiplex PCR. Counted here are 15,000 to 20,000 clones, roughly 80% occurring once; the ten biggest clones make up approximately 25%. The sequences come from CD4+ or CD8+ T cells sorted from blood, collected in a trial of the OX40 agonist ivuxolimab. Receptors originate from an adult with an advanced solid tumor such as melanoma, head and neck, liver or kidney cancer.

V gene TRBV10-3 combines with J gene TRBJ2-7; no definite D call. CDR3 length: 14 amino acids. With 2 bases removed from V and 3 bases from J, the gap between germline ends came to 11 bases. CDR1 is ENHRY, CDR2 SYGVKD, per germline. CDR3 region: CAISEKGTDYEQYF. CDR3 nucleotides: TGTGCCATCAGTGAGAAGGGAACCGACTACGAGCAGTACTTC.

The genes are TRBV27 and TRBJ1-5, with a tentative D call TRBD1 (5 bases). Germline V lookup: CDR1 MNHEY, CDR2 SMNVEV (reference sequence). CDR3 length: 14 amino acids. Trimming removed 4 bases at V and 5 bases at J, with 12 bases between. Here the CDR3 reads CASSYAGPYQPQHF. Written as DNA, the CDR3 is TGTGCCAGCAGTTATGCAGGGCCGTATCAGCCCCAGCATTTT.

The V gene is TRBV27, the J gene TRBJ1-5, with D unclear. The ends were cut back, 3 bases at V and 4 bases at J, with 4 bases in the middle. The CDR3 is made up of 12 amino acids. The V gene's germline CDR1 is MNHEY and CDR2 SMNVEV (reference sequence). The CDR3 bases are TGTGCCAGCAGTTTCCTTAATCAGCCCCAGCATTTT. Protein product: CASSFLNQPQHF.

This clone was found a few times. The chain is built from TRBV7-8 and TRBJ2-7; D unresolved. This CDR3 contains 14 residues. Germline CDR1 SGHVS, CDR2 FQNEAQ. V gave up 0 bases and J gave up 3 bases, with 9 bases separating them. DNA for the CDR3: TGTGCCAGCAGCTTAGCGGCCCTCAGCTACGAGCAGTACTTC. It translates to CASSLAALSYEQYF.

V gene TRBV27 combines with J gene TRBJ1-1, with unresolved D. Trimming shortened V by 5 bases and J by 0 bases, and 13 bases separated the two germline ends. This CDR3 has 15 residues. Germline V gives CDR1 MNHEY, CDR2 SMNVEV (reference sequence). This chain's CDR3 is CASSLRTSMNTEAFF. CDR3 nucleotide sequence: TGTGCCAGCAGTCTTAGGACGTCTATGAACACTGAAGCTTTCTTT.

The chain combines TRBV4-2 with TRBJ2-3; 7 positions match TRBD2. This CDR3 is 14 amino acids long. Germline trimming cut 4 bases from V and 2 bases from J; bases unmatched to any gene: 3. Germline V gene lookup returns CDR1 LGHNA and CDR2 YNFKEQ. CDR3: CASSLGGYTDTQYF. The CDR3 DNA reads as TGTGCCAGCAGCCTCGGGGGGTACACAGATACGCAGTATTTT.

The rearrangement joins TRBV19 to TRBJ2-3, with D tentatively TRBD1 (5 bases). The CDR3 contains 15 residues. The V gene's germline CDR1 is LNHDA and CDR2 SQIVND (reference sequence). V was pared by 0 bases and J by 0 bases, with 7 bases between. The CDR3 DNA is TGTGCCAGTAGTATAGACAGGGATAGCACAGATACGCAGTATTTT. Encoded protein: CASSIDRDSTDTQYF.

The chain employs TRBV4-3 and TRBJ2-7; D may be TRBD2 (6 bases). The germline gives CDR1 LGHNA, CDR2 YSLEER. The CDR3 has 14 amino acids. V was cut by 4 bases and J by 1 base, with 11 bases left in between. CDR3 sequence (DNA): TGCGCCAGCAGCCTAGATCGGGAGTCCTACGAGCAGTACTTC. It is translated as CASSLDRESYEQYF.

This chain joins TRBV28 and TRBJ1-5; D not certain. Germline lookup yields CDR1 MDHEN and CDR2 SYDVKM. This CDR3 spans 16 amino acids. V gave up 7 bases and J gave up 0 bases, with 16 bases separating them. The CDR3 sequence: CASNPRRGFSNQPQHF. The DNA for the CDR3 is TGTGCCAGCAACCCTCGTCGGGGTTTTAGCAATCAGCCCCAGCATTTT.

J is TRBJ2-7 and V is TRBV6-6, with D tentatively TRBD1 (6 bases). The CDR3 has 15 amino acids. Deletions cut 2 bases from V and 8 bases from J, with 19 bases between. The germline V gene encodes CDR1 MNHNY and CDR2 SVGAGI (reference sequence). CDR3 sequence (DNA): TGTGCCAGCAGTTACGTACAGGGTACGAGGAACAAGCAGTACTTC. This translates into CASSYVQGTRNKQYF.

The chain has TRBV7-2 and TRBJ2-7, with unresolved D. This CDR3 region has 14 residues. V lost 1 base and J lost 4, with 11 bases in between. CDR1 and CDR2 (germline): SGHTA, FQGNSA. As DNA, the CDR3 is TGTGCCAGCAGCTTAGTGGCCGTATCATACGAGCAGTACTTC. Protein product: CASSLVAVSYEQYF.

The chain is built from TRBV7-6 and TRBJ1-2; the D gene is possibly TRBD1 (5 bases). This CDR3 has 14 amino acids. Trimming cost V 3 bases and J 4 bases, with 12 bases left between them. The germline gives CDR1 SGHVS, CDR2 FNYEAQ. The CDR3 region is CASSLGGYGYGYTF. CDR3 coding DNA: TGTGCCAGCAGCTTGGGGGGATATGGCTATGGCTACACCTTC.

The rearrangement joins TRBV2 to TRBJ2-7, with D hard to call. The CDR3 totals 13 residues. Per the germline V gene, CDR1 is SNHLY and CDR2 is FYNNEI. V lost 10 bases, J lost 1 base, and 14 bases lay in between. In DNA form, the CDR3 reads TGTGCCACCACAGCGAGACGTTCCTACGAGCAGTACTTC. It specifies CATTARRSYEQYF.

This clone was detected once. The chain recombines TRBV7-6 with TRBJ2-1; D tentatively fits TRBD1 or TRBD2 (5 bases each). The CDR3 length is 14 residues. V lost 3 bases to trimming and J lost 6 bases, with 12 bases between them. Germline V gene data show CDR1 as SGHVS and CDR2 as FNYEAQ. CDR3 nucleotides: TGTGCCAGCAGCTTCAGCACTAGGGGCAATGAGCAGTTCTTC. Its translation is CASSFSTRGNEQFF.

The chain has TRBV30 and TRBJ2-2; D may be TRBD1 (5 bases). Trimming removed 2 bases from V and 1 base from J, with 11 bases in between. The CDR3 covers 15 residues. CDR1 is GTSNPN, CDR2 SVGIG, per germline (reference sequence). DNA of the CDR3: TGTGCCTGGAGTACCTACAGGATGAACACCGGGGAGCTGTTTTTT. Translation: CAWSTYRMNTGELFF.

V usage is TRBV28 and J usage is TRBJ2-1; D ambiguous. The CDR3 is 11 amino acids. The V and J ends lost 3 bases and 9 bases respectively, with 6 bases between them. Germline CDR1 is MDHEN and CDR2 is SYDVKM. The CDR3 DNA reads TGTGCCAGCAGTTTTAGGTTTGAGCAGTTCTTC. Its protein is CASSFRFEQFF.

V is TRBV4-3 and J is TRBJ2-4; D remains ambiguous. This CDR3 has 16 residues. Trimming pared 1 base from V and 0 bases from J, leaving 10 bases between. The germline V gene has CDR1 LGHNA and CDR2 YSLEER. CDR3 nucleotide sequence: TGCGCCAGCAGCCAAGGAAAGAGGCTAGCCAAAAACATTCAGTACTTC. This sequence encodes CASSQGKRLAKNIQYF.

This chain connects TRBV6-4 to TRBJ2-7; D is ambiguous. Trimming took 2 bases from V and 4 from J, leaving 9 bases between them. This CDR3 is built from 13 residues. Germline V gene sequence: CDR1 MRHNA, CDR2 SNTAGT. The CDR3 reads CASSDAPGYEQYF. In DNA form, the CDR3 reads TGTGCCAGCAGTGACGCCCCAGGTTACGAGCAGTACTTC.

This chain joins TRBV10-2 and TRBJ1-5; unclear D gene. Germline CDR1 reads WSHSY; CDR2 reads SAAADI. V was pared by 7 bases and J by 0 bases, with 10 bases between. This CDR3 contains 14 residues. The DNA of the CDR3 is TGCGCCAGCATGGATCTCTATAGCAATCAGCCCCAGCATTTT. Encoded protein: CASMDLYSNQPQHF.

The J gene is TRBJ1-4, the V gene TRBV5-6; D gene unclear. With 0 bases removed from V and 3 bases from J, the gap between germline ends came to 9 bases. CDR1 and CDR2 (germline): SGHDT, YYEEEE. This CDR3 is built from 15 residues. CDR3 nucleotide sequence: TGTGCCAGCAGCTTGGGCGGGATCGCTAATGAAAAACTGTTTTTT. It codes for CASSLGGIANEKLFF.

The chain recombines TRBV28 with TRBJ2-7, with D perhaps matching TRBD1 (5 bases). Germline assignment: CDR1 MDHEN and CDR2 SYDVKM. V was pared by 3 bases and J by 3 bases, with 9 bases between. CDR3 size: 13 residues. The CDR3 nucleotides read TGTGCCAGCAGTTTGTTAGGGGTCTACGAGCAGTACTTC. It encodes CASSLLGVYEQYF.

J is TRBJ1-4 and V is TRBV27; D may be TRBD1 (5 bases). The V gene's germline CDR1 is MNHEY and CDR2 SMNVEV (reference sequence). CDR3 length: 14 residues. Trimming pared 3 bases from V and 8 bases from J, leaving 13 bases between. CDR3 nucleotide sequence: TGTGCCAGCAGTTTCCTTGGGGGAAAGGAAAAACTGTTTTTT. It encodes CASSFLGGKEKLFF.

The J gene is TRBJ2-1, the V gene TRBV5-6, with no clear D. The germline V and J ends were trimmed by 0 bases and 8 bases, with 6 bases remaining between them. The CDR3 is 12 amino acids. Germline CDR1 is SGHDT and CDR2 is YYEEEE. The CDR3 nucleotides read TGTGCCAGCAGCTTGGTAAATGATGAGCAGTTCTTC. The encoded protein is CASSLVNDEQFF. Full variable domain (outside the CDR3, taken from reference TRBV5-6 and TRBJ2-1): DAGVTQSPTHLIKTRGQQVTLRCSPKSGHDTVSWYQQALGQGPQFIFQYYEEEERQRGNFPDRFSGHQFPNYSSELNVNALLLGDSALYLCASSLVNDEQFFGPGTRLTVL.

In DNA, the CDR3 is TGTGCCAGCAGCCGCCCAACCGGGACTAGCGGGAGGATTTACCAAGAGACCCAGTACTTC. The encoded protein is CASSRPTGTSGRIYQETQYF. The chain carries TRBV28 and TRBJ2-5; 15 nucleotides agree with TRBD2. Germline loops: CDR1 MDHEN, CDR2 SYDVKM. This CDR3 spans 20 amino acids. V lost 6 bases, J lost 0 bases, and 14 bases stayed unmatched.

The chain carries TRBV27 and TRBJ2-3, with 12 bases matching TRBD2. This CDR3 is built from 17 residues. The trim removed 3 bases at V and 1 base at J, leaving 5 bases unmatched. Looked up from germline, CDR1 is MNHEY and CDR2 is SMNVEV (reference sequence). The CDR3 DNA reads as TGTGCCAGCAGTTTCCGACTAGCGGGAGTGGGCACAGATACGCAGTATTTT. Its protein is CASSFRLAGVGTDTQYF.

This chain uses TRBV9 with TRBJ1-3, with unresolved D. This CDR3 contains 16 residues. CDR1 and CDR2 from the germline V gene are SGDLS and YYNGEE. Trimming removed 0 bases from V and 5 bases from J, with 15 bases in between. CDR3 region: CASSVDFVGSRNTIYF. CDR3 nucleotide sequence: TGTGCCAGCAGCGTAGACTTCGTGGGCAGCCGAAACACCATATATTTT. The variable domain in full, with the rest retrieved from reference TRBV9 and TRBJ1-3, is DSGVTQTPKHLITATGQRVTLRCSPRSGDLSVYWYQQSLDQGLQFLIQYYNGEERAKGNILERFSAQQFPDLHSELNLSSLELGDSALYFCASSVDFVGSRNTIYFGEGSWLTVV.

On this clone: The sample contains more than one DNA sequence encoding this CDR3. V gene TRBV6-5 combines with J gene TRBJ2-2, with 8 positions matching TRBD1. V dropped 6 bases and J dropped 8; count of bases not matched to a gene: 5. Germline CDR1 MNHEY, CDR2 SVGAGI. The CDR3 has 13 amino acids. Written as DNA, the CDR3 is TGTGCCAGCAGCCCAGGGGGCGCAGGGGAGCTGTTTTTT. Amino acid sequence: CASSPGGAGELFF.

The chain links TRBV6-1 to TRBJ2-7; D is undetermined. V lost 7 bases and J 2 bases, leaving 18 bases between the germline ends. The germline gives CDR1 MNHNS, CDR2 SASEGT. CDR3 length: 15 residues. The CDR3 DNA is TGTGCCAGCACCTATCGGGTCAATGGTCCCTACGAGCAGTACTTC. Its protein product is CASTYRVNGPYEQYF.